Following are 17 T cell receptor beta chains from one sample sequenced in a study of shared T cell receptors in the human thymus. TCRdb's table, derived via immunoSEQ multiplex PCR, lists solely in-frame clones and lacks some. This sample has just under 550,000 clones, with around three quarters found just once. A further study also used this sample, focusing on human thymus T cells.

Sequenced material: thymocytes. The receptor set was obtained from a boy in the first two years of life with a congenital heart defect.

This rearrangement joins TRBV4-3 to TRBJ2-7, with 8 bases fitting TRBD2. CDR3 length: 13 residues. Germline values: CDR1 LGHNA, CDR2 YSLEER. With V trimmed by 0 bases and J by 9 bases, 4 bases remained unmatched. CDR3 sequence (DNA): TGCGCCAGCAGCCAAGAATTAACTAGCGGGCAGTACTTC. It codes for CASSQELTSGQYF.

The chain links TRBV5-1 to TRBJ2-1; 10 nucleotides line up with TRBD2. The CDR3 spans 18 residues. Unmatched junction bases numbered 11, after V lost 1 base and J lost 4 bases. Germline CDR1 is SGHRS and CDR2 is YFSETQ. As DNA, the CDR3 is TGCGCCAGCAGCTTGACGACTAGCGGGCGAAACGGTTACAATGAGCAGTTCTTC. This encodes CASSLTTSGRNGYNEQFF. Supplemented by reference TRBV5-1 and TRBJ2-1, the full variable domain reads KAGVTQTPRYLIKTRGQQVTLSCSPISGHRSVSWYQQTPGQGLQFLFEYFSETQRNKGNFPGRFSGRQFSNSRSEMNVSTLELGDSALYLCASSLTTSGRNGYNEQFFGPGTRLTVL.

CDR3 loop: CASSVPAEAFF. In DNA form, the CDR3 reads TGTGCCAGCAGCGTCCCAGCGGAAGCTTTCTTT. The chain is built from TRBV7-9 and TRBJ1-1; D is undetermined. Germline-derived CDR1 and CDR2 are SEHNR and FQNEAQ (reference sequence). V lost 5 bases and J 8 bases, leaving 9 bases between the germline ends. The CDR3 runs to 11 residues.

The rearrangement uses TRBV4-2 and TRBJ2-3; 13 bases are shared with TRBD2. Germline V gives CDR1 LGHNA, CDR2 YNFKEQ. The CDR3 totals 22 residues. J gave up 1 base and V 4 bases, and 20 bases lay outside the gene matches. The CDR3 nucleotides are TGTGCCAGCAGCCGAAGGACACCGGGACTAGCGGGACCTGAAACGGGCACAGATACGCAGTATTTT. Residues: CASSRRTPGLAGPETGTDTQYF.

The chain's CDR3 is CASSLSGLSNQPQHF. CDR3 nucleotide sequence: TGTGCCAGCAGTTTAAGCGGGCTGAGCAATCAGCCCCAGCATTTT. The chain recombines TRBV27 with TRBJ1-5; D gene ambiguous. The CDR3 runs 15 residues. Germline CDR1 is MNHEY and CDR2 is SMNVEV (reference sequence). Trimming shortened V by 2 bases and J by 1 base, and 9 bases separated the two germline ends.

The V and J genes are TRBV29-1 and TRBJ1-1, with 7 positions matching TRBD1. The CDR3 loop spans 13 amino acids. With V trimmed by 2 bases and J by 5 bases, 5 bases remained unmatched. Germline CDR1 and CDR2: SQVTM and ANQGSEA. The CDR3 region is CSVEQWDRTEAFF. The CDR3 DNA is TGCAGCGTTGAACAATGGGACAGAACTGAAGCTTTCTTT.

V and J are TRBV5-1 and TRBJ2-1, with 8 positions matching TRBD1. V shed 4 bases and J 9 bases; nucleotides not matched to a gene: 9. CDR3 size: 14 residues. Germline CDR1 and CDR2: SGHRS and YFSETQ. The CDR3 reads CASSPGQGSSEQFF. The CDR3 DNA follows: TGCGCCAGCAGCCCCGGACAGGGCTCAAGTGAGCAGTTCTTC. The full variable domain, completed using reference TRBV5-1 and TRBJ2-1, is KAGVTQTPRYLIKTRGQQVTLSCSPISGHRSVSWYQQTPGQGLQFLFEYFSETQRNKGNFPGRFSGRQFSNSRSEMNVSTLELGDSALYLCASSPGQGSSEQFFGPGTRLTVL.

The V call is TRBV19, the J call TRBJ1-1; 7 nucleotides match TRBD1. Germline values: CDR1 LNHDA, CDR2 SQIVND (reference sequence). J gave up 1 base and V 3 bases, and 8 bases lay outside the gene matches. The CDR3 is 16 residues long. This CDR3 reads CASSMLRGPGNTEAFF. The DNA of the CDR3 is TGTGCCAGTAGTATGCTTAGGGGGCCGGGGAACACTGAAGCTTTCTTT.

About this clone itself: Other DNA sequences in this specimen translate into the identical CDR3. The chain carries TRBV27 and TRBJ1-5; 7 bases match TRBD1. V lost 5 bases to trimming and J lost 2 bases; unmatched junction nucleotides: 3. Germline CDR1 and CDR2: MNHEY and SMNVEV (reference sequence). The CDR3 runs 14 residues. CDR3 DNA: TGTGCCAGCAGTCCTACAGGGGGCAATCAGCCCCAGCATTTT. Translated: CASSPTGGNQPQHF.

The chain has TRBV9 and TRBJ2-1, with 13 bases fitting TRBD2. V shed 3 bases, J shed 9 bases, and the junction held 27 bases outside the gene matches. Per germline, CDR1 SGDLS and CDR2 YYNGEE. The CDR3 extends over 22 amino acids. In DNA, the CDR3 is TGTGCCAGCAGCGCAGGGGATAGACTTGTACTAGCGGGAGGGCGGAGACTCACTGAGCAGTTCTTC. This gives the protein CASSAGDRLVLAGGRRLTEQFF.

J is TRBJ2-7 and V is TRBV2; D perhaps matches TRBD1 (6 bases). The germline V gene has CDR1 SNHLY and CDR2 FYNNEI. The CDR3 is made up of 14 amino acids. V gave up 9 bases and J gave up 2 bases, with 17 bases separating them. The CDR3 spells CASTSRDTTYEQYF. The CDR3, as DNA: TGTGCCAGTACATCTCGGGACACCACCTACGAGCAGTACTTC.

The chain links TRBV11-2 to TRBJ2-1; perhaps TRBD2 as D (6 bases). Per germline, CDR1 SGHAT and CDR2 FQNNGV. The CDR3 covers 13 residues. Trimming removed 4 bases from V and 4 bases from J, with 8 bases in between. The DNA for the CDR3 is TGTGCCAGCAGCTGGGGACTGTACAATGAGCAGTTCTTC. This encodes CASSWGLYNEQFF.

The V call is TRBV5-5, the J call TRBJ1-1; D is perhaps TRBD1 (5 bases). Per the germline V gene, CDR1 is SGHKS and CDR2 is YYEKEE (reference sequence). This CDR3 spans 14 amino acids. Trimming shortened V by 4 bases and J by 1 base, and 11 bases separated the two germline ends. CDR3: CASSPDRENTEAFF. In DNA form, the CDR3 reads TGTGCCAGCAGCCCCGACAGAGAGAACACTGAAGCTTTCTTT.

This clone was counted between two and nine times. J is TRBJ2-1 and V is TRBV29-1; 10 bases map to TRBD2. This CDR3 contains 12 residues. CDR1 and CDR2 (germline): SQVTM, ANQGSEA. V was pared by 4 bases and J by 7 bases, with 1 base of the junction left unmatched. The CDR3 sequence is CSVVLAGNEQFF. CDR3 DNA sequence: TGCAGCGTTGTACTAGCGGGGAATGAGCAGTTCTTC.

This chain joins TRBV7-9 and TRBJ1-2; TRBD1 aligns across 11 bases. The V segment lost 4 bases and the J segment 3 bases; nucleotides outside the gene matches: 13. The CDR3 is 18 amino acids. CDR1 is SEHNR, CDR2 FQNEAQ, per germline (reference sequence). CDR3 loop: CASSSEDWTGGGHYGYTF. CDR3 DNA sequence: TGTGCCAGCAGCTCAGAAGACTGGACAGGGGGCGGGCACTATGGCTACACCTTC.

This chain uses TRBV4-1 with TRBJ2-7; 13 bases agree with TRBD2. Germline trimming cut 4 bases from V and 5 bases from J; bases unmatched to any gene: 5. Germline V gene data show CDR1 as MGHRA and CDR2 as YSYEKL. The CDR3 extends over 15 amino acids. The CDR3 nucleotides read TGCGCCAGCAGCCGGTCGACTAGCGGGAGGAACGAGCAGTACTTC. Its translation is CASSRSTSGRNEQYF.

V is TRBV25-1 and J is TRBJ2-7, with 8 positions matching TRBD1. This CDR3 contains 13 residues. CDR1 MGHDK and CDR2 SYGVNS come from the germline V gene. With 6 bases clipped from V and 5 bases from J, the junction kept 6 bases outside the gene matches. CDR3: CASRGQAPDEQYF. DNA for the CDR3: TGTGCCAGCAGGGGACAGGCGCCCGACGAGCAGTACTTC.